This is a list of T cell receptor beta chains from one sample in a study of CD8 T cells in Susac syndrome. TCRdb fed the immunoSEQ multiplex PCR reads into MiXCR, producing one record per CDR3 protein. The sample yields some 200,000 distinct CDR3 sequences, more than 85% seen once. The material sequenced was CD8+ T cells from PBMCs. The receptors come from a human donor with multiple sclerosis. Each CDR3 is given with its conserved first and last residue. The D gene is left open where the match is weak. Only part of the rows carry a size: once, few, many, or a class if the clone is expanded.

size	D	V	J	CDR3	DNA
once	.	TRBV20-1	TRBJ1-5	CSAARGGFSNQPQHF	TGCAGTGCTGCCCGGGGGGGATTCTCCAATCAGCCCCAGCATTTT
.	.	TRBV7-8	TRBJ2-3	CASSGDTDTQYF	TGTGCCAGCAGCGGGGACACAGATACGCAGTATTTT
.	TRBD2	TRBV11-1	TRBJ2-5	CASKHSGTSRETQYF	TGTGCCAGCAAACATTCCGGGACTAGCCGAGAGACCCAGTACTTC
.	.	TRBV7-9	TRBJ1-4	CASSSGDRNEKLFF	TGTGCCAGCAGCTCCGGTGACAGGAATGAAAAACTGTTTTTT
.	.	TRBV7-2	TRBJ2-2	CASSWGTSNTGELFF	TGTGCCAGCAGCTGGGGCACTTCGAACACCGGGGAGCTGTTTTTT
.	.	TRBV5-6	TRBJ2-7	CASSSQDYEQYF	TGTGCCAGCAGCTCCCAGGATTACGAGCAGTACTTC
.	TRBD1	TRBV12-3/TRBV12-4	TRBJ1-1	CASSGQQGALEAFF	TGTGCCAGCAGTGGTCAACAGGGGGCCCTTGAAGCTTTCTTT
.	.	TRBV4-3	TRBJ1-5	CASSQGSNQPQHF	TGCGCCAGCAGCCAAGGTAGCAATCAGCCCCAGCATTTT
.	TRBD2	TRBV9	TRBJ2-2	CASSVDLAGSGELFF	TGTGCCAGCAGCGTAGATCTAGCGGGATCCGGGGAGCTGTTTTTT
.	.	TRBV9	TRBJ1-2	CASSAGGLGNYGYTF	TGTGCCAGCAGCGCTGGGGGCCTAGGTAACTATGGCTACACCTTC
once	TRBD2	TRBV27	TRBJ2-1	CASSLSVGLAELREQFF	TGTGCCAGCAGTTTATCGGTGGGACTAGCTGAACTAAGAGAGCAGTTCTTC
.	TRBD1	TRBV27	TRBJ1-1	CASSKAGGMNTEAFF	TGTGCCAGCAGTAAGGCAGGGGGCATGAACACTGAAGCTTTCTTT
.	TRBD1	TRBV7-8	TRBJ2-1	CASSLGVRDRVRAEQFF	TGTGCCAGCAGCTTAGGTGTACGGGACAGGGTCAGGGCTGAGCAGTTCTTC
.	TRBD2	TRBV13	TRBJ2-1	CASSTRDPGLAIEQFF	TGTGCCAGCAGCACAAGGGACCCGGGACTAGCAATTGAGCAGTTCTTC
.	.	TRBV25-1	TRBJ1-1	CASNEAGTEAFF	TGTGCCAGCAACGAGGCCGGGACTGAAGCTTTCTTT
.	TRBD1	TRBV5-1	TRBJ1-1	CASSFGTGETEAFF	TGCGCCAGCAGCTTCGGGACAGGCGAAACTGAAGCTTTCTTT
.	.	TRBV3-1	TRBJ1-3	CASSQRIRPSGNTIYF	TGTGCCAGCAGCCAAAGAATTCGTCCCTCTGGAAACACCATATATTTT
.	TRBD1	TRBV27	TRBJ1-1	CASSPTGTGGPGANTEAFF	TGTGCCAGCAGTCCCACCGGGACAGGGGGGCCGGGTGCGAACACTGAAGCTTTCTTT
.	TRBD1	TRBV6-2/TRBV6-3	TRBJ2-3	CASSPHRQGSEDTDTQYF	TGTGCCAGCAGTCCCCATCGACAGGGGTCCGAGGACACAGATACGCAGTATTTT
.	.	TRBV27	TRBJ1-1	CASRFLGTNTEAFF	TGTGCCAGCAGGTTCCTAGGGACGAACACTGAAGCTTTCTTT
.	.	TRBV28	TRBJ2-4	CASSLSKNIQYF	TGTGCCAGCAGTTTATCCAAAAACATTCAGTACTTC
few	.	TRBV5-6	TRBJ1-1	CASSFPRRDTEAFF	TGTGCCAGCAGCTTCCCCCGCCGGGACACTGAAGCTTTCTTT
few	TRBD1	TRBV9	TRBJ2-1	CASSARDRAFQNEQFF	TGTGCCAGCAGCGCTCGGGACAGGGCCTTTCAGAATGAGCAGTTCTTC
.	TRBD2	TRBV12-3/TRBV12-4	TRBJ2-7	CASTIPSLAGCSYEQYF	TGTGCCAGCACCATACCCAGCCTAGCGGGATGTTCCTACGAGCAGTACTTC
.	.	TRBV2	TRBJ1-5	CASIPSLGGSNQPQHF	TGTGCCAGCATTCCATCCCTAGGAGGCAGCAATCAGCCCCAGCATTTT
.	.	TRBV20-1	TRBJ2-7	CSAHLYKAYEQYF	TGCAGTGCCCATCTATACAAGGCCTACGAGCAGTACTTC
.	TRBD2	TRBV7-2	TRBJ2-7	CASSSGTSGVEQYF	TGTGCCAGCAGCTCTGGGACTAGCGGGGTCGAGCAGTACTTC